This TCR beta chain was observed in a study of CD8 T cells in Susac syndrome (dated by TCRdb to between 2017 and 2020). Broadly, across the study: The study used repertoire sequencing to test whether antigen drove CD8+ T cell activation and differentiation in Susac syndrome. CD8+ T cell repertoire clonality was compared between more than 9 healthy donors, about 14 Susac syndrome patients and 15 multiple sclerosis patients.

The CDR3 sequence holds 15 residues, the cysteine and phenylalanine included. The sequence is cut down to CDR3 DNA, 45 bases in frame from base 1. The CDR1 and CDR2 encoded by the germline V gene are SGHAT and FQNNGV. Unmatched junction bases come to 8, with V trimmed by 4 bases and J by 9 bases. RNA was extracted using the RNeasy kit, and roughly 0.5 to 1 ug of the RNA was reverse transcribed with random hexamers. The immunoSEQ multiplex PCR assay, covering 54 Vbeta and 13 Jbeta segments, was used to amplify TCR beta CDR3 regions. PCR amplification bias was corrected using a synthetic template baseline for primer optimization and computational correction. The study's own analysis went as follows. Reads were annotated to V, D and J genes according to IMGT and were analyzed with immunoSEQ Analyzer, with only productive sequences retained. Clonality was calculated as one minus the Shannon entropy normalized by log2 of the number of productive unique sequences. Public and private clones were assessed among the 100 most prevalent clones of each patient and control. A clone was defined as Susac-specific if it was absent from the healthy and MS cohorts, from about a thousand published viral clones and from other ImmuneACCESS disease sequences. Using fastp at Q25 and MiXCR, TCRdb reprocessed the public reads and kept productive beta chains. Every entry covers one CDR3 protein and lists the most common genes and DNA from its rows. TCRdb's processing, not the study's, gives the V and J calls here. The sample table shows a few hundred thousand distinct CDR3 sequences, and about 88% are seen once. The top ten hold around 0.18% of the sample.

High-throughput TCR beta sequencing profiled peripheral blood CD8+ and CD4+ T cells from healthy donors, Susac syndrome patients and multiple sclerosis patients. Treatment-naive patients with stable or active relapsing-remitting disease fulfilling revised McDonald criteria were used as multiple sclerosis controls. CD8+ TEMRA cells were enriched by FACS, while bulk CD8+ and CD4+ T cells were purified by magnetic negative isolation. Blood was drawn into EDTA tubes, processed within 24 hours, and PBMCs were isolated by density gradient centrifugation. PBMCs destined for TCR sequencing were cryopreserved in liquid nitrogen and later thawed in a 37 °C water bath. A purity of at least 90% was achieved for sorted or isolated CD4+, CD8+ and CD8+ TEMRA cells. Broader findings and caveats from the paper: The number of individuals in the TCR sequencing and HLA analysis was acknowledged as relatively small.

The table lists this clonotype with a count of one. Its specific antigen is unknown. No base quality information exists; no much larger clone differs at one position. One read alone is weak evidence. The sequence links TRBV11-2 to TRBJ2-3; 12 bases in the junction line up with TRBD2. This sequence was found in a human donor with multiple sclerosis. Sequenced: CD8+ T cells from PBMCs. The base sequence is TGTGCCAGCAGCTGGCCTAGGACTAGCGGGGAAACGCAGTATTTT. This gives the protein CASSWPRTSGETQYF.